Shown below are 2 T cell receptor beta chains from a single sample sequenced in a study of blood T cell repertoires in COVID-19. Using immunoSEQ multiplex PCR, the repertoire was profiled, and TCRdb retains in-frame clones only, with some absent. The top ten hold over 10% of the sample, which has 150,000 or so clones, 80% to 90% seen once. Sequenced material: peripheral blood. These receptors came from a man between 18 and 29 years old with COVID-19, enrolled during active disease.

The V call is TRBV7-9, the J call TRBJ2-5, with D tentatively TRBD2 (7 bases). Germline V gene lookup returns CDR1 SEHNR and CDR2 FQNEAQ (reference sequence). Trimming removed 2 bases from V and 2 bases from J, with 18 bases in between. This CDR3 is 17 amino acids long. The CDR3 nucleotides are TGTGCCAGCAGCTTACCCACCCTAGGGGGAGGGCAAGAGACCCAGTACTTC. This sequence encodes CASSLPTLGGGQETQYF.

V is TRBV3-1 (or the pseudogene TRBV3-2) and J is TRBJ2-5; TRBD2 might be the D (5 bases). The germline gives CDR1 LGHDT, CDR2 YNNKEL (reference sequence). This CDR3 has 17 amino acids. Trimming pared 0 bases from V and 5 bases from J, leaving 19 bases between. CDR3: CASSQERELENTETQYF. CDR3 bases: TGTGCCAGCAGCCAAGAAAGGGAACTAGAGAACACCGAGACCCAGTACTTC.